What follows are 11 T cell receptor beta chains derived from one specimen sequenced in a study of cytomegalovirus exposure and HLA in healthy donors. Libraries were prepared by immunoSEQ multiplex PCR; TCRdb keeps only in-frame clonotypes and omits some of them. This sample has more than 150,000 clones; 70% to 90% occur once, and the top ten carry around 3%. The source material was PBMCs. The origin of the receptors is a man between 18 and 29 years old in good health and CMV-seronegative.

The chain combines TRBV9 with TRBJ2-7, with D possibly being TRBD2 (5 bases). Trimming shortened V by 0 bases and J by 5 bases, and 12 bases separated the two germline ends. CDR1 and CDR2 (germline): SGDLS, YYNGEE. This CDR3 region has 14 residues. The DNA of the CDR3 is TGTGCCAGCAGCGTAGGAGGGAGTGCCCACGAGCAGTACTTC. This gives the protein CASSVGGSAHEQYF.

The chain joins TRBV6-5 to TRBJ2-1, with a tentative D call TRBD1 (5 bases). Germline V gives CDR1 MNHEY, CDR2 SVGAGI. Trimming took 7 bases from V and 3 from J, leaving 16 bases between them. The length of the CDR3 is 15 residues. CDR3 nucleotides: TGTGCCAGCAAATACAGGTACCAGGGCTACAATGAGCAGTTCTTC. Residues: CASKYRYQGYNEQFF.

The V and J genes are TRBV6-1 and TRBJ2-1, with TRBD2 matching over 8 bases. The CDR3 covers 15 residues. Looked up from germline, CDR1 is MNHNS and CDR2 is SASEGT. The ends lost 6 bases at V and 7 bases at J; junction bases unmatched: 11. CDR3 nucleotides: TGTGCCAGCAGAGCCTTTAGCGGGGAGTCTAATGAGCAGTTCTTC. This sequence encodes CASRAFSGESNEQFF.

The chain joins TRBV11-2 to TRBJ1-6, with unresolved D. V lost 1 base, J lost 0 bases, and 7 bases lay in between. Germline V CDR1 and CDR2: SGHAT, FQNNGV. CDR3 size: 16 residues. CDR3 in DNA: TGTGCCAGCAGCTTAGGTCATAGCTCCTATAATTCACCCCTCCACTTT. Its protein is CASSLGHSSYNSPLHF.

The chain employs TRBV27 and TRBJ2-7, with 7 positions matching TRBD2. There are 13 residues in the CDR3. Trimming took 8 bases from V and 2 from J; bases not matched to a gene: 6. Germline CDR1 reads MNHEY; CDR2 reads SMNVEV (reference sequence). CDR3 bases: TGTGCCAGCGGACCGGGACTAACCTACGAGCAGTACTTC. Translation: CASGPGLTYEQYF.

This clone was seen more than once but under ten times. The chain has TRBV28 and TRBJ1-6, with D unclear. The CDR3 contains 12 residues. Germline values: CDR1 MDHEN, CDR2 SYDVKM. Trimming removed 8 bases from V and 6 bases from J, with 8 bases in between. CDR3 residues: CASADSNSPLHF. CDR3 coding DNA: TGTGCCAGCGCGGACTCTAATTCACCCCTCCACTTT.

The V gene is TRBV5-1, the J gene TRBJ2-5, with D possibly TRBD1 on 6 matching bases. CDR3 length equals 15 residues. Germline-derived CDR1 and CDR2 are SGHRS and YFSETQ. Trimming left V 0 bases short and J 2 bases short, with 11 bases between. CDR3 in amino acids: CASSLAGGLQETQYF. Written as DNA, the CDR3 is TGCGCCAGCAGCTTGGCTGGGGGCTTGCAAGAGACCCAGTACTTC.

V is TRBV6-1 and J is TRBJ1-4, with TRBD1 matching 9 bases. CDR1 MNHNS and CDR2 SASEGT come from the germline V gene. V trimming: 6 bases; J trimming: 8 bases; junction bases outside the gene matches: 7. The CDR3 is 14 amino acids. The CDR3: CASRSTGGTEKLFF. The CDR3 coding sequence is TGTGCCAGCAGGTCGACAGGGGGGACGGAAAAACTGTTTTTT.

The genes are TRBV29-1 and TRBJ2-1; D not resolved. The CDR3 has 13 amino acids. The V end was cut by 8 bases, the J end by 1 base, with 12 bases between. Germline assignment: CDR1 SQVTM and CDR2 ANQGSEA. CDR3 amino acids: CSIPGYSYNEQFF. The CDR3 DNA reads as TGCAGCATTCCGGGTTATTCCTACAATGAGCAGTTCTTC.

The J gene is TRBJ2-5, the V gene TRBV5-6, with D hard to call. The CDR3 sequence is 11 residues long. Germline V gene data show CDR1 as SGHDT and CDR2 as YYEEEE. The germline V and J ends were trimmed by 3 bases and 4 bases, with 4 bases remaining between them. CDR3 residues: CASSSLETQYF. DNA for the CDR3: TGTGCCAGCAGCTCCCTAGAGACCCAGTACTTC.

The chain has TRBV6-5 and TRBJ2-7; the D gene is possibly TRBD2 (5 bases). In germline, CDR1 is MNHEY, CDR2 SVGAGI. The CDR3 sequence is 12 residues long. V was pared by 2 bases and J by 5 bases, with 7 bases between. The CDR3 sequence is CASSYGSDEQYF. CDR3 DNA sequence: TGTGCCAGCAGTTACGGGAGCGACGAGCAGTACTTC.